These 30 T cell receptor beta chains originate from one sample sequenced in a study of control samples from healthy donors and cancer patients. Profiled with immunoSEQ multiplex PCR; TCRdb holds only in-frame clones, not every one. Of 50,000 to 65,000 clones listed, less than 95% are singletons. The source material was PBMCs. These receptors all come from a woman aged 50 to 60 with colorectal cancer.

V usage is TRBV14 and J usage is TRBJ2-2; a weak D match, TRBD2 (5 bases). V lost 4 bases and J 6 bases, leaving 18 bases between the germline ends. CDR1 is SGHDN, CDR2 FVKESK, per germline. The CDR3 is 16 residues long. CDR3 sequence (DNA): TGTGCCAGCAGCCGCGGGCGGCGCCGAGGTCCCGGGGAGCTGTTTTTT. It codes for CASSRGRRRGPGELFF.

V is TRBV19 and J is TRBJ1-1; D gene ambiguous. CDR3 length: 14 residues. Per germline, CDR1 LNHDA and CDR2 SQIVND (reference sequence). The V end was cut by 7 bases, the J end by 0 bases, with 12 bases between. CDR3 nucleotides: TGTGCCAGTATCTCGACGGAGATGAACACTGAAGCTTTCTTT. Its translation is CASISTEMNTEAFF.

The chain recombines TRBV3-1 (or the pseudogene TRBV3-2) with TRBJ1-6; D not certain. The length of the CDR3 is 13 residues. The V and J ends lost 5 bases and 5 bases respectively, with 7 bases between them. Per the germline V gene, CDR1 is LGHDT and CDR2 is YNNKEL (reference sequence). The DNA of the CDR3 is TGTGCCAGCAGCTCTACTCATAATTCACCCCTCCACTTT. Its translation is CASSSTHNSPLHF.

This rearrangement joins TRBV6-5 to TRBJ2-1; no reliable D call. CDR3 length: 12 residues. Germline CDR1 MNHEY, CDR2 SVGAGI. V dropped 7 bases and J dropped 7 bases, with 11 bases sitting between them. The CDR3 protein is CASIGQRNEQFF. CDR3 DNA: TGTGCCAGCATAGGGCAGAGGAATGAGCAGTTCTTC.

The sample holds a few counts of this clone. The chain uses TRBV2 and TRBJ1-1; D gene unclear. CDR3 length: 12 residues. The ends were cut back, 4 bases at V and 4 bases at J, with 7 bases in the middle. Germline loops: CDR1 SNHLY, CDR2 FYNNEI. The CDR3 is CASSVPITEAFF. For the CDR3, the DNA is TGTGCCAGCAGTGTGCCGATCACTGAAGCTTTCTTT.

V is TRBV9 and J is TRBJ2-3; 7 nucleotides line up with TRBD1. Germline V gives CDR1 SGDLS, CDR2 YYNGEE. CDR3 length: 14 residues. Losses at the gene ends were 2 bases for V and 4 bases for J; bases not matched to a gene: 4. CDR3 sequence: CASSVLGGPDTQYF. The CDR3 DNA is TGTGCCAGCAGCGTGTTAGGGGGCCCAGATACGCAGTATTTT.

The chain couples TRBV7-8 to TRBJ2-1; the D gene is possibly TRBD2 (7 bases). This CDR3 spans 18 amino acids. Germline V gene data show CDR1 as SGHVS and CDR2 as FQNEAQ. V lost 2 bases, J lost 0 bases, and 17 bases lay in between. CDR3: CASSLYFGGGSSYNEQFF. CDR3 nucleotides: TGTGCCAGCAGCTTATATTTTGGGGGCGGGAGCTCCTACAATGAGCAGTTCTTC. The whole variable domain, remainder taken from reference TRBV7-8 and TRBJ2-1, is GAGVSQSPRYKVAKRGQDVALRCDPISGHVSLFWYQQALGQGPEFLTYFQNEAQLDKSGLPSDRFFAERPEGSVSTLKIQRTQQEDSAVYLCASSLYFGGGSSYNEQFFGPGTRLTVL.

This clone was recorded only once. The V gene is TRBV19, the J gene TRBJ2-4; 9 bases are a match to TRBD1. V shed 5 bases, J shed 2 bases, and the junction held 10 bases outside the gene matches. The CDR3 has 17 residues. CDR1 is LNHDA and CDR2 is SQIVND in the germline V gene (reference sequence). The CDR3 region is CASSQWTGVGTKNIQYF. The CDR3 region has the DNA TGTGCCAGTAGTCAATGGACAGGGGTTGGGACCAAAAACATTCAGTACTTC.

The rearrangement uses TRBV6-5 and TRBJ2-7; D call uncertain. V was shortened by 6 bases and J by 3 bases, with 6 bases between the two germline ends. The CDR3 extends over 11 amino acids. Germline CDR1 reads MNHEY; CDR2 reads SVGAGI. CDR3 sequence: CASSSNYEQYF. The CDR3 DNA reads TGTGCCAGCAGCTCCAACTACGAGCAGTACTTC.

The chain couples TRBV7-9 to TRBJ2-7, with 14 bases matching TRBD2. CDR1 SEHNR and CDR2 FQNEAQ come from the germline V gene (reference sequence). This CDR3 comprises 16 residues. J lost 3 bases, V lost 0 bases, and 1 base had no gene match. The CDR3 loop reads CASSLAGLAGDYEQYF. CDR3 in DNA: TGTGCCAGCAGCTTAGCGGGACTAGCGGGGGACTACGAGCAGTACTTC. The entire variable domain, with the rest obtained from reference TRBV7-9 and TRBJ2-7, is as follows: DTGVSQNPRHKITKRGQNVTFRCDPISEHNRLYWYRQTLGQGPEFLTYFQNEAQLEKSRLLSDRFSAERPKGSFSTLEIQRTEQGDSAMYLCASSLAGLAGDYEQYFGPGTRLTVT.

V usage is TRBV20-1 and J usage is TRBJ2-7; 7 bases line up with TRBD1. This CDR3 is 11 amino acids long. Germline V gene lookup returns CDR1 DFQATT and CDR2 SNEGSKA (reference sequence). The V and J ends lost 6 bases and 4 bases, in that order; junction bases with no gene match: 3. CDR3 sequence: CSALQGYEQYF. The CDR3 coding sequence is TGCAGTGCGTTACAGGGGTACGAGCAGTACTTC.

The chain joins TRBV7-3 to TRBJ1-2; D not resolved. CDR3 length: 14 amino acids. The V end was cut by 1 base, the J end by 2 bases, with 8 bases between. CDR1 is SGHTA and CDR2 is FQGTGA in the germline V gene. The CDR3 region is CASSLNPGNYGYTF. CDR3 coding DNA: TGTGCCAGCAGCTTAAACCCGGGAAACTATGGCTACACCTTC.

The chain carries TRBV2 and TRBJ2-2; no clear D. CDR3 length: 12 residues. The V gene's germline CDR1 is SNHLY and CDR2 FYNNEI. V shed 8 bases and J shed 3 bases, with 7 bases lying between them. CDR3 protein: CASRKDTGELFF. CDR3 nucleotide sequence: TGTGCCAGCCGCAAGGACACCGGGGAGCTGTTTTTT.

This chain joins TRBV3-1 (or the pseudogene TRBV3-2) and TRBJ1-5; D gene ambiguous. Germline assignment: CDR1 LGHDT and CDR2 YNNKEL (reference sequence). The CDR3 has 14 residues. The germline V and J ends were trimmed by 2 bases and 9 bases, with 14 bases remaining between them. In DNA, the CDR3 is TGTGCCAGCAGCCAACAACCCGGAGGGCGGCCCCAGCATTTT. Protein product: CASSQQPGGRPQHF.

The chain employs TRBV6-1 and TRBJ1-6; no clear D gene. The germline CDR1 and CDR2 sequences are MNHNS and SASEGT. This CDR3 region has 13 residues. Trimming took off 2 bases at V and 10 bases at J, with 9 bases between the two ends. CDR3 in DNA: TGTGCCAGCAGTGAAAGGTGGAAATCACCCCTCCACTTT. Amino acids: CASSERWKSPLHF.

V usage is TRBV5-1 and J usage is TRBJ1-2, with D perhaps matching TRBD1 (6 bases). This CDR3 contains 14 residues. V dropped 0 bases and J dropped 3 bases, with 9 bases sitting between them. From germline, CDR1 is SGHRS and CDR2 YFSETQ. The CDR3 here is CASSLVGGDYGYTF. CDR3 nucleotides: TGCGCCAGCAGCTTGGTCGGGGGCGACTATGGCTACACCTTC.

This clone showed up just once. The genes are TRBV27 and TRBJ1-6; D is uncertain. This CDR3 region has 13 residues. V was shortened by 3 bases and J by 6 bases, with 6 bases between the two germline ends. CDR1 is MNHEY and CDR2 is SMNVEV in the germline V gene (reference sequence). Written as DNA, the CDR3 is TGTGCCAGCAGTTTCTGGGCTAATTCACCCCTCCACTTT. It yields the protein CASSFWANSPLHF.

The chain couples TRBV19 to TRBJ1-1; TRBD1 matches 10 bases. V was clipped by 6 bases and J by 5 bases; unmatched bases: 6. Germline CDR1 reads LNHDA; CDR2 reads SQIVND (reference sequence). The CDR3 runs 14 residues. For the CDR3, the DNA is TGTGCCAGTAGGGTGACAGGGGGCGGAACTGAAGCTTTCTTT. It specifies CASRVTGGGTEAFF.

The J gene is TRBJ2-2, the V gene TRBV10-1; D is ambiguous. The CDR3 sequence is 14 residues long. Germline V gene sequence: CDR1 WNHNN, CDR2 SYGVQD (reference sequence). Trimming removed 5 bases from V and 10 bases from J, with 17 bases in between. Written as DNA, the CDR3 is TGCGCCAGCAGTAGTGCGGCCGGAGTTCAGGAGCTGTTTTTT. Translation gives CASSSAAGVQELFF.

The chain has TRBV5-1 and TRBJ2-5; D unclear. The CDR3 is made up of 14 amino acids. The germline V gene has CDR1 SGHRS and CDR2 YFSETQ. Trimming took 0 bases from V and 4 from J, leaving 10 bases between them. CDR3 amino acids: CASSLEGRGETQYF. CDR3 nucleotide sequence: TGCGCCAGCAGCTTGGAGGGTCGTGGAGAGACCCAGTACTTC.

This clone was found once. This chain links TRBV9 with TRBJ2-1; tentatively, D is TRBD2 (5 bases). Germline V gene data show CDR1 as SGDLS and CDR2 as YYNGEE. This CDR3 is built from 17 residues. The V end was cut by 0 bases, the J end by 1 base, with 14 bases between. This CDR3 is CASSVEDSTLSYNEQFF. CDR3 nucleotides: TGTGCCAGCAGCGTAGAGGACTCGACACTATCCTACAATGAGCAGTTCTTC.

The V gene is TRBV10-3, the J gene TRBJ2-7; no clear D. CDR1 is ENHRY, CDR2 SYGVKD, per germline. The CDR3 sequence is 13 residues long. Between the trimmed V and J ends, which lost 10 bases and 3 bases, there was a span of 16 bases. DNA for the CDR3: TGTGCCAGCCTACGGCAACCCGGCTACGAGCAGTACTTC. It codes for CASLRQPGYEQYF.

The chain recombines TRBV29-1 with TRBJ2-5; a possible D gene is TRBD1 (6 bases). There are 14 residues in the CDR3. Trimming removed 3 bases at V and 3 bases at J, with 14 bases between. Germline assignment: CDR1 SQVTM and CDR2 ANQGSEA. CDR3 loop: CSVDARAGEETQYF. The CDR3 coding sequence is TGCAGCGTTGACGCGCGCGCAGGGGAAGAGACCCAGTACTTC.

V gene TRBV7-2 combines with J gene TRBJ2-1, with D hard to call. Trimming stripped 3 bases from V and 8 bases from J, with 11 bases between. This CDR3 is built from 13 residues. CDR1 SGHTA and CDR2 FQGNSA come from the germline V gene. CDR3 in DNA: TGTGCCAGCAGCTTTGAAGGGTACGATGAGCAGTTCTTC. Protein product: CASSFEGYDEQFF.

The rearrangement joins TRBV25-1 to TRBJ2-5; possibly TRBD2 for D (5 bases). Germline V gene data show CDR1 as MGHDK and CDR2 as SYGVNS. V was clipped by 4 bases and J by 2 bases, with 11 bases between them. The CDR3 extends over 14 amino acids. The CDR3 region is CASSAPGVQETQYF. In DNA form, the CDR3 reads TGTGCCAGCAGTGCTCCCGGGGTGCAAGAGACCCAGTACTTC.

The V call is TRBV7-2, the J call TRBJ1-5, with TRBD1 matching over 8 bases. Germline V gene lookup returns CDR1 SGHTA and CDR2 FQGNSA. The CDR3 has 17 amino acids. The V segment lost 0 bases and the J segment 1 base; nucleotides outside the gene matches: 5. The CDR3 sequence is CASSLANRGSSNQPQHF. In DNA, the CDR3 is TGTGCCAGCAGCTTAGCTAACAGGGGGTCGAGCAATCAGCCCCAGCATTTT.

Written as DNA, the CDR3 is TGTGCCTGGAGTGAAGGGCTAGCGAGAGATACGCAGTATTTT. It is translated as CAWSEGLARDTQYF. The V and J genes are TRBV30 and TRBJ2-3, with D possibly TRBD2 on 6 matching bases. The length of the CDR3 is 14 residues. Trimming shortened V by 1 base and J by 5 bases, and 13 bases separated the two germline ends. Germline-derived CDR1 and CDR2 are GTSNPN and SVGIG (reference sequence).

The rearrangement joins TRBV6-5 to TRBJ1-4; 10 nucleotides line up with TRBD1. The CDR3 covers 15 residues. With 8 bases clipped from V and 8 bases from J, the junction kept 11 bases outside the gene matches. The V gene's germline CDR1 is MNHEY and CDR2 SVGAGI. Written as DNA, the CDR3 is TGTGCCAGCGAAAGGGGGGGACAGGGGTACGAAAAACTGTTTTTT. This sequence encodes CASERGGQGYEKLFF.

This chain links TRBV15 with TRBJ2-3; 13 bases map to TRBD2. Germline lookup yields CDR1 LNHNV and CDR2 YYDKDF (reference sequence). The CDR3 covers 18 residues. V was clipped by 0 bases and J by 2 bases; unmatched bases: 5. In DNA form, the CDR3 reads TGTGCCACCAGCAGAGAGAGGGGACTAGCGGGGTTCACAGATACGCAGTATTTT. This codes for CATSRERGLAGFTDTQYF. The full variable domain, its missing parts supplied by reference TRBV15 and TRBJ2-3, is DAMVIQNPRYQVTQFGKPVTLSCSQTLNHNVMYWYQQKSSQAPKLLFHYYDKDFNNEADTPDNFQSRRPNTSFCFLDIRSPGLGDTAMYLCATSRERGLAGFTDTQYFGPGTRLTVL.

This clone was detected once. The genes are TRBV3-1 (or the pseudogene TRBV3-2) and TRBJ2-7, with a tentative D call TRBD1 (5 bases). The CDR3 is 13 amino acids. Trimming left V 0 bases short and J 12 bases short, with 15 bases between. The germline CDR1 and CDR2 sequences are LGHDT and YNNKEL (reference sequence). The CDR3 here is CASSQDLRQRRYF. The CDR3 nucleotides read TGTGCCAGCAGCCAAGATCTAAGACAGAGACGGTACTTC.